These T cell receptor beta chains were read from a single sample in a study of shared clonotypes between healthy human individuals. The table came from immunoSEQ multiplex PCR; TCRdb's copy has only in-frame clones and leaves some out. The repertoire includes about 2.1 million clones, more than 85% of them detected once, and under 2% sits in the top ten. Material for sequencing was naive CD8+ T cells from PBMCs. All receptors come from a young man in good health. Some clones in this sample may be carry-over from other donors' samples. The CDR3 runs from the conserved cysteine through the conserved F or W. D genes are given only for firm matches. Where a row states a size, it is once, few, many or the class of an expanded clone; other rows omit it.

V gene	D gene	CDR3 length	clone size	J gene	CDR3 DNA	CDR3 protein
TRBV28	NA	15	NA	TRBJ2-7	TGTGCCAGCAGTAAAATCGGGGCTTTTCGGAACGAGCAGTACTTC	CASSKIGAFRNEQYF
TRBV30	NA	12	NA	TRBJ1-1	TGTGCCTGGACCGACGGGAACACTGAAGCTTTCTTT	CAWTDGNTEAFF
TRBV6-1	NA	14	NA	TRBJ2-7	TGTGCCAGCAAGGAGAGGAGCAGGTCCAGAGAGCAGTACTTC	CASKERSRSREQYF
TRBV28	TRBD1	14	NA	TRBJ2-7	TGTGCCAGCACCCTTAAGGGACAGGGCTACGAGCAGTACTTC	CASTLKGQGYEQYF
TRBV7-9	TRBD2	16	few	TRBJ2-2	TGTGCCAGCAGCTGGGGACTAGCGGGGTACACCGGGGAGCTGTTTTTT	CASSWGLAGYTGELFF
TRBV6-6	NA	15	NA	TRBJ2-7	TGTGCCAGCAGTTACTCCGAGACACCTACCTACGAGCAGTACTTC	CASSYSETPTYEQYF
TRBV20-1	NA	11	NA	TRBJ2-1	TGCAGTGCCAGCGACCCCAATGAGCAGTTCTTC	CSASDPNEQFF
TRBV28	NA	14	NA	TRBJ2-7	TGTGCCAGCAGTCTAGTCGGCTCATCCTACGAGCAGTACTTC	CASSLVGSSYEQYF
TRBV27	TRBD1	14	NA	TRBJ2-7	TGTGCCAGCAGTTTAGGGACAGGGGGATTCGAGCAGTACTTC	CASSLGTGGFEQYF
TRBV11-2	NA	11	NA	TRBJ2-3	TGTGCCAGCAGCACCGAAGAGACGCAGTATTTT	CASSTEETQYF
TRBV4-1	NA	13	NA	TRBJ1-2	TGCGCCAGCAGCCAAGTATCCATATATGGCTACACCTTC	CASSQVSIYGYTF
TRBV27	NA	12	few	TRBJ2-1	TGTGCCAGCAGCAACTCTTACAATGAGCAGTTCTTC	CASSNSYNEQFF
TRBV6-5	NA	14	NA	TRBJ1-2	TGTGCCAGCACCAAGGCTGGGAGTCTCTATGGCTACACCTTC	CASTKAGSLYGYTF
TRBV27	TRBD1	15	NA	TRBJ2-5	TGTGCCAGCAGTACGGGGACAGGGGGGTTCGAGACCCAGTACTTC	CASSTGTGGFETQYF
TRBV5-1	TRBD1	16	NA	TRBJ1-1	TGCGCCAGCAGCCTGACAGGGATATACATGAACACTGAAGCTTTCTTT	CASSLTGIYMNTEAFF
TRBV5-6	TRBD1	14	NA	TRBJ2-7	TGTGCCAGCAGCTTGGTGTCCAGGGGGTTAGGGCAGTACTTC	CASSLVSRGLGQYF
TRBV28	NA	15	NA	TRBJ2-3	TGTGCCAGCAGTGGGGACATCGGCTGGTCAGATACGCAGTATTTT	CASSGDIGWSDTQYF
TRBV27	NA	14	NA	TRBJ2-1	TGTGCCAGCAGTTTATCAGGGCGACTGGGAGAGCAGTTCTTC	CASSLSGRLGEQFF
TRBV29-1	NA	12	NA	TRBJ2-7	TGCAGCGTTGAGGGGGGCCCCTACGAGCAGTACTTC	CSVEGGPYEQYF
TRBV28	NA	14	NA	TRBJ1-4	TGTGCCAGCAATCCGGCCACAACTAATGAAAAACTGTTTTTT	CASNPATTNEKLFF
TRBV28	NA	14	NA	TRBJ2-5	TGTGCCAGCATACGCAACCGATTAGGGGAGACCCAGTACTTC	CASIRNRLGETQYF
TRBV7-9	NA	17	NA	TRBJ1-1	TGTGCCAGCAGCTTTCGAAGGGGCCTCCAAATGAACACTGAAGCTTTCTTT	CASSFRRGLQMNTEAFF
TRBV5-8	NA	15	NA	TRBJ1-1	TGTGCCAGCAGCTTTCGCGGACACGAGAACACTGAAGCTTTCTTT	CASSFRGHENTEAFF
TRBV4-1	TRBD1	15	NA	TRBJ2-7	TGCGCCAGCAGCCAGGGACGGGACAGGGGCTACGAGCAGTACTTC	CASSQGRDRGYEQYF
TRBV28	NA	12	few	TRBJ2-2	TGTGCCAGCAGTTTAAAGACCGGGGAGCTGTTTTTT	CASSLKTGELFF
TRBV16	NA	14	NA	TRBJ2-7	TGTGCCAGCAGCCAAATGCCAAGGGGGTACGAGCAGTACTTC	CASSQMPRGYEQYF
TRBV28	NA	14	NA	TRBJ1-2	TGTGCCAGCAGTTTAAGATGGACAGCCTATGGCTACACCTTC	CASSLRWTAYGYTF
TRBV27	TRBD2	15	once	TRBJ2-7	TGTGCCAGCAGCCCCACCCCCCACGGGAGGTACGAGCAGTACTTC	CASSPTPHGRYEQYF
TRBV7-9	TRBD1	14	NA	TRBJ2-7	TGTGCCAGCAGCTCGACAGGGGGATCCTACGAGCAGTACTTC	CASSSTGGSYEQYF
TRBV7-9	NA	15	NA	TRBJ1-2	TGTGCCAGCAAGGACATTCATTTAGCTAACTATGGCTACACCTTC	CASKDIHLANYGYTF
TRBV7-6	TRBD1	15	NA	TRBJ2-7	TGTGCCAGCAGCTTAGAGAACAGGGGTTTCGGCGAGCAGTACTTC	CASSLENRGFGEQYF
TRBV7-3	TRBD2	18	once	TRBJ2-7	TGTGCCAGCAGCTTACCCAAGACTAGCGGGAGGACTCTATACGAGCAGTACTTC	CASSLPKTSGRTLYEQYF
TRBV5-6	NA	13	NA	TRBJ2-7	TGTGCCAGCAGCCAAGGACCGGGCTACGAGCAGTACTTC	CASSQGPGYEQYF
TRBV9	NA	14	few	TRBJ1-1	TGTGCCAGCAGCGTCCGGGACATTGGGACTGAAGCTTTCTTT	CASSVRDIGTEAFF
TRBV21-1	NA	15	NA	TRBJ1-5	TGTGCCAGCAGCGGAAAATCGGGACAGCATCAGCCCCAGCATTTT	CASSGKSGQHQPQHF
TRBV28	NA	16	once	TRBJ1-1	TGTGCCAGCAGTTCCCCCCGGCGGGAGATGAACACTGAAGCTTTCTTT	CASSSPRREMNTEAFF
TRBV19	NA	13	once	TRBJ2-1	TGTGCCAGTAGTTCGGACTACTACAATGAGCAGTTCTTC	CASSSDYYNEQFF
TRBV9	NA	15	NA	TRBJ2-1	TGTGCCAGCAGCGTAGTAGCGGCGCCATCAAATGAGCAGTTCTTC	CASSVVAAPSNEQFF
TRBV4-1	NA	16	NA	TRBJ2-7	TGCGCCAGCAGCCCCTCCTTGAGACTAATCACCTACGAGCAGTACTTC	CASSPSLRLITYEQYF
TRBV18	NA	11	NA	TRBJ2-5	TGTGCCAGCCGAATCGGGGAGACCCAGTACTTC	CASRIGETQYF
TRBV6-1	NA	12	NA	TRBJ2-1	TGTGCCAGCAGTGAAGGAAACAATGAGCAGTTCTTC	CASSEGNNEQFF
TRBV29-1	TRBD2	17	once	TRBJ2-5	TGCAGCGTTGAAGGCGAGTGGGGGGGAACCAACCAAGAGACCCAGTACTTC	CSVEGEWGGTNQETQYF
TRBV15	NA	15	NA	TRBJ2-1	TGTGCCACCAGCAGCGAGGACCCGACCCCGAATGGGCAGTTCTTC	CATSSEDPTPNGQFF
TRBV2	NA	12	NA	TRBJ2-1	TGTGCCAGCACTCAACGCGTGCATGAGCAGTTCTTC	CASTQRVHEQFF
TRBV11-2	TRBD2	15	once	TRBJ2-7	TGTGCCAGCAGCAAACGACTAGCGGGCCTTCTCGAGCAGTACTTC	CASSKRLAGLLEQYF
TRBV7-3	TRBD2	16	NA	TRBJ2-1	TGTGCCAGCAGCTTAACCAGGCTAGCGGGAGAGAATGAGCAGTTCTTC	CASSLTRLAGENEQFF
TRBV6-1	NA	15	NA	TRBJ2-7	TGTGCCAGCAGTGCTGTGGCGGGTGTCTCCTACGAGCAGTACTTC	CASSAVAGVSYEQYF
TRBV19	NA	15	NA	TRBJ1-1	TGTGCCAGTAGACCTACTCCTTACATGAACACTGAAGCTTTCTTT	CASRPTPYMNTEAFF
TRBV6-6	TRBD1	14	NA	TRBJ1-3	TGTGCCAGCGGCGACAGGGACTCTGGAAACACCATATATTTT	CASGDRDSGNTIYF
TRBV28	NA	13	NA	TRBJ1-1	TGTGCCAGCAGTTTCCTGGGAGTAACTGAAGCTTTCTTT	CASSFLGVTEAFF
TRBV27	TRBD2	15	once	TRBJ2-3	TGTGCCAGCATTCCTAGCGGTGGGCGCACAGATACGCAGTATTTT	CASIPSGGRTDTQYF
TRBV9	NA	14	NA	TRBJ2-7	TGTGCCAGCAGCATAAGCTCAGACTTATTCGGGCAGTACTTC	CASSISSDLFGQYF
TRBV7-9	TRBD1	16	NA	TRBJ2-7	TGTGCCAGCAGTCCCGGGACAGGGGCGGGATACTACGAGCAGTACTTC	CASSPGTGAGYYEQYF